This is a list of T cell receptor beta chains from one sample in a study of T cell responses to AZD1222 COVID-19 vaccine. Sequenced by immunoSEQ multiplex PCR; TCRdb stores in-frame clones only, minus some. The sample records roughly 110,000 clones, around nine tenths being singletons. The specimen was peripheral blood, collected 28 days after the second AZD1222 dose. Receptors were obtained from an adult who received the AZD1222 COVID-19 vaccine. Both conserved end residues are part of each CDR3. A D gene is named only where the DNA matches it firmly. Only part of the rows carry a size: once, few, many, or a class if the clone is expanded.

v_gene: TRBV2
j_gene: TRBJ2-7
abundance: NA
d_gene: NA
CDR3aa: CASSDDLYEQYF
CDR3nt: TGTGCCAGCAGCGATGACCTTTACGAGCAGTACTTC

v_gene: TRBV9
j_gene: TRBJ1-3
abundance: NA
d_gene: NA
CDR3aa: CASSQGHSSGNTIYF
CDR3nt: TGTGCCAGCAGCCAAGGACACAGTTCTGGAAACACCATATATTTT

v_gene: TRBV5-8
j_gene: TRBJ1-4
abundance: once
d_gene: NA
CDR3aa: CASSLWTSPEKLFF
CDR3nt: TGTGCCAGCAGCTTGTGGACATCCCCCGAAAAACTGTTTTTT

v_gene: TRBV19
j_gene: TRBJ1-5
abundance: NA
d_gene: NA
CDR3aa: CASSIYPPEGNQPQHF
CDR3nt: TGTGCCAGTAGTATTTATCCCCCGGAGGGAAATCAGCCCCAGCATTTT

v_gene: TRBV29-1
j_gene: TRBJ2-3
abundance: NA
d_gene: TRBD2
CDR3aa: CSTTSGGASDTQYF
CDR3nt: TGCAGCACGACTAGCGGGGGGGCGTCAGATACGCAGTATTTT

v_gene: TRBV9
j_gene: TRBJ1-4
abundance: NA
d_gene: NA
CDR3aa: CASSVVGGTNEKLFF
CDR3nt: TGTGCCAGCAGCGTAGTAGGAGGAACTAATGAAAAACTGTTTTTT

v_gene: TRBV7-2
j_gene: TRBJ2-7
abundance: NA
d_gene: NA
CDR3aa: CASSFSQGSYEQYF
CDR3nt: TGTGCCAGCAGCTTCTCCCAGGGCTCCTACGAGCAGTACTTC

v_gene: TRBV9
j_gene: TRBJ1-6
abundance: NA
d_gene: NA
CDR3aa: CASSVGLGPLHF
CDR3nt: TGTGCCAGCAGCGTAGGTTTGGGCCCCCTCCACTTT

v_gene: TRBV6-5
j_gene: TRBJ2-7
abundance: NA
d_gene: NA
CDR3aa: CASSYSRPYEQYF
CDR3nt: TGTGCCAGCAGTTACTCGAGGCCCTACGAGCAGTACTTC

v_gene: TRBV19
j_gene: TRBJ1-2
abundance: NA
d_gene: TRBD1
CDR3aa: CASSETGGPLYGYTF
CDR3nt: TGTGCCAGTAGCGAGACAGGGGGCCCGTTGTATGGCTACACCTTC

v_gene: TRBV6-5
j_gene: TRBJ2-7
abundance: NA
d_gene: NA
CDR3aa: CASSPRTYYEQYF
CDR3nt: TGTGCCAGCAGTCCGAGAACCTACTACGAGCAGTACTTC

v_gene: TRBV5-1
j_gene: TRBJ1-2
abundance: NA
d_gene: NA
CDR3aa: CASSFDGYGYTF
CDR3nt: TGCGCCAGCAGCTTCGACGGCTATGGCTACACCTTC

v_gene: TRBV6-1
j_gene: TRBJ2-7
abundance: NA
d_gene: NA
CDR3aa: CASSEGYDPSYEQYF
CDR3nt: TGTGCCAGCAGTGAAGGATACGACCCTAGCTACGAGCAGTACTTC

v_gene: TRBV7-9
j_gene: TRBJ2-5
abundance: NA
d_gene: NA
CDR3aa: CASRVSGTRETQYF
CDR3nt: TGTGCCAGCAGGGTATCCGGGACACGAGAGACCCAGTACTTC

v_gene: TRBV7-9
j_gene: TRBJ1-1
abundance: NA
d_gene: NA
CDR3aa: CASSRAGPAAFF
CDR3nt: TGTGCCAGCAGCCGAGCCGGGCCCGCAGCTTTCTTT

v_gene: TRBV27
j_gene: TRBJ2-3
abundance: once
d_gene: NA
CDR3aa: CASSKRPSTDTQYF
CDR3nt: TGTGCCAGCAGTAAAAGGCCTAGCACAGATACGCAGTATTTT

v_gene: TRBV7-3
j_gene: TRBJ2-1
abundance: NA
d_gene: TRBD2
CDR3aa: CASSLTFSSGVAQQLF
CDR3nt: TGTGCCAGCAGCTTAACGTTTTCTAGCGGGGTAGCACAGCAGCTCTTC

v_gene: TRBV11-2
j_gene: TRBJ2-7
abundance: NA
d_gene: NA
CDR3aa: CASSLNPTGEQYF
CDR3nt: TGTGCCAGCAGCCTAAACCCTACCGGCGAGCAGTACTTC

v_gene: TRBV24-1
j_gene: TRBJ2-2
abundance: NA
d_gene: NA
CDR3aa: CATSEGGTAITGELFF
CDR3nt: TGTGCCACCAGTGAGGGGGGGACAGCGATCACCGGGGAGCTGTTTTTT

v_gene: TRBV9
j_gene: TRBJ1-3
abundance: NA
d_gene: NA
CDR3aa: CASREGPPGNTIYF
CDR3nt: TGTGCCAGCAGGGAAGGCCCTCCTGGAAACACCATATATTTT

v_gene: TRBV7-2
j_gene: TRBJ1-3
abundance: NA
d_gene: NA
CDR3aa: CASSLDGGRAGNTIYF
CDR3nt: TGTGCCAGCAGCTTAGATGGGGGGCGCGCTGGAAACACCATATATTTT

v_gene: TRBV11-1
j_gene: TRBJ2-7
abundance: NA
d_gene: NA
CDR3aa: CASSLTDRLGSYEQYF
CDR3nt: TGTGCCAGCAGCTTAACAGACAGGCTAGGATCCTACGAGCAGTACTTC

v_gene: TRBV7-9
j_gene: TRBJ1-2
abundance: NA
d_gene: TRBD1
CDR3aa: CASSLMVGGGLGYTF
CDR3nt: TGTGCCAGCAGCTTAATGGTAGGGGGCGGTCTTGGCTACACCTTC

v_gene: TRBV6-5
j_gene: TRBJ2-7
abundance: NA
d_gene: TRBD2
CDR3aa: CASSSRAGGSYEQYF
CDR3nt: TGTGCCAGCAGCTCTCGGGCGGGGGGCAGCTACGAGCAGTACTTC

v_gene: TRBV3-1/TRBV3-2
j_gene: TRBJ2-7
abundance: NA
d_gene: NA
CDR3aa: CASSQSGGTSQYF
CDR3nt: TGTGCCAGCAGCCAGTCGGGCGGGACCTCACAGTACTTC

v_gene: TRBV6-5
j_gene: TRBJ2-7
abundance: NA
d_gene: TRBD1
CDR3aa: CASTSGQAYEQYF
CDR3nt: TGTGCCAGCACCTCGGGACAGGCCTACGAGCAGTACTTC

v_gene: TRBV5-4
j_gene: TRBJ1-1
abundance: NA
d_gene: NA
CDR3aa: CASSSQGMNTEAFF
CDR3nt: TGTGCCAGCAGTTCACAGGGCATGAACACTGAAGCTTTCTTT

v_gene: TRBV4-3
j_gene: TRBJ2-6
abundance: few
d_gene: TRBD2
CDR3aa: CASSQKRLAGGPGANVLTF
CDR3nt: TGCGCCAGCAGCCAAAAAAGACTAGCGGGGGGGCCTGGGGCCAACGTCCTGACTTTC

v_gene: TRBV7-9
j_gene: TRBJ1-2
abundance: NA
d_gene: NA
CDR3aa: CASSSHTSGVFGYTF
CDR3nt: TGTGCCAGCAGCTCACACACCTCTGGTGTTTTCGGCTACACCTTC

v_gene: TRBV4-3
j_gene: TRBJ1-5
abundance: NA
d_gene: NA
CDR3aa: CASSQGGGGQPQHF
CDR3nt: TGCGCCAGCAGCCAAGGAGGGGGTGGCCAGCCCCAGCATTTT

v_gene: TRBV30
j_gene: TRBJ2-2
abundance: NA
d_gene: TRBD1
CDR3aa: CAWRDRGSSTGELFF
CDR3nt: TGTGCCTGGAGGGACAGGGGGTCTTCAACCGGGGAGCTGTTTTTT

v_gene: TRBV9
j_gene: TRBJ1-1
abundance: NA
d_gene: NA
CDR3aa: CASSVEARNTEAFF
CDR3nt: TGTGCCAGCAGCGTAGAGGCCCGGAACACTGAAGCTTTCTTT

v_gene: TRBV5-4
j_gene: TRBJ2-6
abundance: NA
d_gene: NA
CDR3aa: CASSLQGSGANVLTF
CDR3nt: TGTGCCAGCAGCTTGCAAGGGTCTGGGGCCAACGTCCTGACTTTC

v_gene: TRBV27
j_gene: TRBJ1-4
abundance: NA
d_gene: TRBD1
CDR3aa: CASTRTGAYEKLFF
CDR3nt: TGTGCCAGCACCCGGACAGGGGCGTATGAAAAACTGTTTTTT

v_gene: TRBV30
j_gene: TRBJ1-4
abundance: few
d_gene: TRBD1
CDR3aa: CAWSGQGAEKLFF
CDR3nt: TGTGCCTGGAGCGGACAGGGAGCCGAAAAACTGTTTTTT

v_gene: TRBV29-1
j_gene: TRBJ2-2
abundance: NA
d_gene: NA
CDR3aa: CSVEDRHGGELFF
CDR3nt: TGCAGCGTTGAAGATCGTCACGGCGGGGAGCTGTTTTTT

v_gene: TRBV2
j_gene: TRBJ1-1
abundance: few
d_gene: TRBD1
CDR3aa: CASRTGQGLAEAFF
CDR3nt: TGTGCCAGCAGGACTGGACAGGGGCTGGCTGAAGCTTTCTTT

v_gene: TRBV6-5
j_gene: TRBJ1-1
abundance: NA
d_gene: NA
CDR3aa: CASSYSKGGHTEAFF
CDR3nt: TGTGCCAGCAGTTACTCGAAAGGTGGGCACACTGAAGCTTTCTTT

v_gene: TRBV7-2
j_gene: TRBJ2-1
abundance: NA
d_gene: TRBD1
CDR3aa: CASIYHPGGEQFF
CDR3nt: TGTGCCAGCATATATCATCCAGGGGGTGAGCAGTTCTTC

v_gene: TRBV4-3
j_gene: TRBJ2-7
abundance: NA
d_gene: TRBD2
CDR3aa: CASSQDTSETYEQYF
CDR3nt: TGCGCCAGCAGCCAAGATACTAGCGAGACCTACGAGCAGTACTTC

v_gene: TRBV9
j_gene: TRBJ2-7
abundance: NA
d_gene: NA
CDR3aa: CASSARSYEQYF
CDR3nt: TGTGCCAGCAGCGCCCGCTCCTACGAGCAGTACTTC

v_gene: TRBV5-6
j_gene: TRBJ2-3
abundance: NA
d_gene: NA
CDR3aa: CASSLVAVQDTQYF
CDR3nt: TGTGCCAGCAGCTTGGTGGCAGTTCAAGATACGCAGTATTTT

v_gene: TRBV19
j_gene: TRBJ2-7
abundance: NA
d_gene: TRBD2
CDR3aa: CASSMGRGADYEQYF
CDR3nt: TGTGCCAGTAGTATGGGGCGGGGGGCAGACTACGAGCAGTACTTC

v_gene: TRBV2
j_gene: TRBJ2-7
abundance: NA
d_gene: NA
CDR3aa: CASSELGLKPYEQYF
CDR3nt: TGTGCCAGCAGCGAGCTCGGTTTAAAGCCCTACGAGCAGTACTTC

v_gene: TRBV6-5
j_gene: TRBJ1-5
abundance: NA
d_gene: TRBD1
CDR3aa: CASSPITGGLQPQHF
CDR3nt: TGTGCCAGCAGTCCTATCACAGGGGGTTTACAGCCCCAGCATTTT

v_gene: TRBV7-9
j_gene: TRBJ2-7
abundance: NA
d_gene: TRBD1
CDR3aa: CASSEGQGLYEQYF
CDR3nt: TGTGCCAGCAGCGAGGGACAGGGGCTCTACGAGCAGTACTTC

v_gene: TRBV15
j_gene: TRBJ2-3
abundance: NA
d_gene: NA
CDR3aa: CATSRVWGGTDTQYF
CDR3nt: TGTGCCACCAGCAGAGTGTGGGGCGGCACAGATACGCAGTATTTT

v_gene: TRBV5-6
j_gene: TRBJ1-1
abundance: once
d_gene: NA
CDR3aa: CASSRDYSGWGNEDTEAFF
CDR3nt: TGTGCCAGCAGCCGGGATTATTCGGGATGGGGGAATGAAGACACTGAAGCTTTCTTT

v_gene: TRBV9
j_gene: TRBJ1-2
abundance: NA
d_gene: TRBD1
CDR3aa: CASSVTETGNYGYTF
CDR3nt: TGTGCCAGCAGCGTAACCGAGACAGGGAACTATGGCTACACCTTC

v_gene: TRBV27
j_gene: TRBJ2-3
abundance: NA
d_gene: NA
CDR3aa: CASRSLVRTDTQYF
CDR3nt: TGTGCCAGCAGGTCTCTAGTCCGCACAGATACGCAGTATTTT

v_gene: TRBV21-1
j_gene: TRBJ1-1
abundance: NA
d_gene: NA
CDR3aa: CASRRDRDYTEAFF
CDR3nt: TGTGCCAGCAGAAGGGACAGGGACTACACTGAAGCTTTCTTT

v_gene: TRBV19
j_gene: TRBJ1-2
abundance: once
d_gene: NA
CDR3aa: CASKTAGGYTF
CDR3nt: TGTGCCAGTAAAACAGCGGGAGGCTACACCTTC